The subject of this entry is one TCR beta chain. One Seattle source followed patients from active infection through their disease course. The sample is drawn from a study of blood T cell repertoires in COVID-19. Study overall: Collection of acute and convalescent COVID-19 samples took place in the United States, Italy and Spain. PBMCs, B-cell-depleted T cells, or T cells were the source of the cDNA or gDNA that made up the material.

Study processing details: Amplification with reference gene primers provided the estimates of nucleated cell counts. Only in-frame clones appear in the TCRdb table, and some are missing; sequencing was by immunoSEQ multiplex PCR. V and J calls and clone size are those listed in that table; D and trimming were worked out from the DNA. Among about 480,000 clones, roughly nine tenths were seen once, and the ten largest hold 0.9%. Trimming left V 8 bases short and J 5 bases short, with 15 bases between. There are 13 residues in the CDR3. Germline values: CDR1 MNHEY, CDR2 SVGAGI. The receptor was isolated from a man between 18 and 29 years old with COVID-19, enrolled during active disease. The sample was peripheral blood. The V call is TRBV6-5, the J call TRBJ1-2; TRBD1 is a possible D gene (5 bases). This CDR3 reads CASGADRRYGYTF. The CDR3 bases are TGTGCCAGCGGAGCCGACAGACGGTATGGCTACACCTTC.